These 3 T cell receptor beta chains were all obtained from the same sample, sequenced in a study of blood T cells in healthy people across ages. A second PCR of about 7 to 12 cycles used a sample-barcoded 5' primer and a J-beta primer mix. MiXCR, run by TCRdb on the 5' RACE reads, gives a single entry per CDR3 protein. The sample shows some 940,000 distinct CDR3 sequences, 25% to 35% of them seen only once. These data were also reused for a study on T cells of mothers and their children.

Sequenced sample: blood. These receptors were taken from a woman between 35 and 50 years old in good health.

This clonotype has more than one count but fewer than ten. The V gene is TRBV2, the J gene TRBJ2-4; D is perhaps TRBD1 or TRBD2 (6 bases each). Germline V gene data show CDR1 as SNHLY and CDR2 as FYNNEI. V was shortened by 10 bases and J by 8 bases, with 18 bases between the two germline ends. The CDR3 is 13 amino acids. The CDR3 loop reads CATERASGDIQYF. CDR3 DNA sequence: TGTGCCACAGAGCGGGCCTCAGGGGACATTCAGTACTTC.

This clonotype was counted between two and nine times. V is TRBV12-5 and J is TRBJ2-7; the D gene could be TRBD1 or TRBD2 (5 bases each). From germline, CDR1 is LGHNT and CDR2 FRNRAP. This CDR3 is 14 amino acids long. Trimming took 4 bases from V and 1 from J, leaving 11 bases between them. The CDR3 loop is CASGSGDGSYEQYF. CDR3 sequence (DNA): TGTGCTAGTGGTTCCGGGGACGGGTCCTACGAGCAGTACTTC.

This chain links TRBV11-2 with TRBJ1-2; possible D gene TRBD1, 6 bases. V lost 5 bases and J lost 4, with 17 bases in between. CDR1 and CDR2 (germline): SGHAT, FQNNGV. This CDR3 spans 15 amino acids. CDR3 sequence (DNA): TGTGCCAGCAGCGCTACAGGGCGGGGTAGCTATGGCTACACCTTC. Amino acid sequence: CASSATGRGSYGYTF.